A single T cell receptor beta chain is shown here with its context. Its antigen remains unidentified. The CDR3 totals 12 residues. Trimming removed 6 bases at V and 8 bases at J, with 12 bases between. Germline V CDR1 and CDR2: SGDLS, YYNGEE. These data originate in a study of shared clonotypes between healthy human individuals. General study findings and limits: A handful of donors shared around 5% of their naive CD4 clonotypes.

The repertoire was sequenced with immunoSEQ multiplex PCR; TCRdb's copy has only in-frame clones and lacks some. The sample holds roughly 86,000 clones, 60% to 70% seen once. The receptor was isolated from a man under 40 in good health. The chain uses TRBV9 and TRBJ1-3; D is unclear. The specimen was memory CD8+ T cells sorted from blood. Subset specified: CD45RO+ cells pooled with CCR7-negative TemRA cells. Here the CDR3 DNA reads TGTGCCAGCAAATCGGGCGAAGACACCATATATTTT. This sequence encodes CASKSGEDTIYF. Drawing the rest from reference TRBV9 and TRBJ1-3, the complete variable domain is DSGVTQTPKHLITATGQRVTLRCSPRSGDLSVYWYQQSLDQGLQFLIQYYNGEERAKGNILERFSAQQFPDLHSELNLSSLELGDSALYFCASKSGEDTIYFGEGSWLTVV.